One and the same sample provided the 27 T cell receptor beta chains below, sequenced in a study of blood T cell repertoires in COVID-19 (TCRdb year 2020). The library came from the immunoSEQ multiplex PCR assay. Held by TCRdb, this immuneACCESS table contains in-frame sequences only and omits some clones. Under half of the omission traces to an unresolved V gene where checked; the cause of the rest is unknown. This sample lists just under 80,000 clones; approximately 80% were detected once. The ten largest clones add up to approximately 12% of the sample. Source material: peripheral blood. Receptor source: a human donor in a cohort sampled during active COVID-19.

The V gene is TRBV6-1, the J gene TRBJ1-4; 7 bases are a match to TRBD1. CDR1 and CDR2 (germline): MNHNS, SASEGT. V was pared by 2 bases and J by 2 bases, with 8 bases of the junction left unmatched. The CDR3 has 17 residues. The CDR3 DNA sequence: TGTGCCAGCAGTGAAAACCACCACAGGGGCACTAATGAAAAACTGTTTTTT. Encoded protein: CASSENHHRGTNEKLFF.

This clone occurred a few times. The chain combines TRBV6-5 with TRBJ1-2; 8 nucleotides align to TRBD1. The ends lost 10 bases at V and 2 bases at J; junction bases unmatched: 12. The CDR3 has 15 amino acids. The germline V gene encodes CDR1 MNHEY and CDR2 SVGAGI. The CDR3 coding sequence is TGTGCCACTGGGACAGGCTCCTTGGGGAACTATGGCTACACCTTC. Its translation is CATGTGSLGNYGYTF.

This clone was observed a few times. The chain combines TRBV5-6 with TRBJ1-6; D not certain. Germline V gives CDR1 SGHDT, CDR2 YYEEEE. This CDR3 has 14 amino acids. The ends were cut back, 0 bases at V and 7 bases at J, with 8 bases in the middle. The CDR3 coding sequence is TGTGCCAGCAGCTTGGGAAGAGGAAATTCACCCCTCCACTTT. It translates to CASSLGRGNSPLHF.

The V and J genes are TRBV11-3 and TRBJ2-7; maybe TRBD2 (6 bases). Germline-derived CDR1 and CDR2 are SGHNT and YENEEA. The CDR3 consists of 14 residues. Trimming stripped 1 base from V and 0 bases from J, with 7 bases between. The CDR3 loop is CASSLAGVSYEQYF. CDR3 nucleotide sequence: TGTGCCAGCAGCTTAGCGGGAGTCTCCTACGAGCAGTACTTC.

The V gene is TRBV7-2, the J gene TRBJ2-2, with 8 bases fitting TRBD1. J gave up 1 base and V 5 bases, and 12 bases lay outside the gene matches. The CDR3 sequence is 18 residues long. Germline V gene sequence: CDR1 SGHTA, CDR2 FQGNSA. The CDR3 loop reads CASSLKTTGTGNTGELFF. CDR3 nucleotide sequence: TGTGCCAGCAGCCTAAAGACCACCGGGACAGGGAACACCGGGGAGCTGTTTTTT.

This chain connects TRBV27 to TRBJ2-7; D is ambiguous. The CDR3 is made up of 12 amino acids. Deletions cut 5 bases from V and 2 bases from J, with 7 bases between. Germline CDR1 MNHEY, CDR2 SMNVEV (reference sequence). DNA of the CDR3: TGTGCCAGCAGTCCGGGTACCTACGAGCAGTACTTC. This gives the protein CASSPGTYEQYF.

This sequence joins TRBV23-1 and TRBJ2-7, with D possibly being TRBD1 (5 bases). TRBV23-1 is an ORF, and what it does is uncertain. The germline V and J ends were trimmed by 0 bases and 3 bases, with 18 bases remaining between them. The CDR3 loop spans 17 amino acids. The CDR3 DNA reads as TGCGCCAGCAGTCAATCATCACAGGCTTACCCTCTCTACGAGCAGTACTTC. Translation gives CASSQSSQAYPLYEQYF.

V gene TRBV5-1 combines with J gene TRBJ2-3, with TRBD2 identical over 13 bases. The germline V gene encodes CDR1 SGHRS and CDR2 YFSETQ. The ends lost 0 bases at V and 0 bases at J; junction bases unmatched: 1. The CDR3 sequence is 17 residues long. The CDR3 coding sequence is TGCGCCAGCAGCTTGGGACTAGCGGGGGGAAGCACAGATACGCAGTATTTT. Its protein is CASSLGLAGGSTDTQYF.

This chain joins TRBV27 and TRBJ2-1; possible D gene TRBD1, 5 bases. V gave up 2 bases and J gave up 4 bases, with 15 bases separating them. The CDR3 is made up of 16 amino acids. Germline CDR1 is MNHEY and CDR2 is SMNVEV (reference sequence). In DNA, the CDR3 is TGTGCCAGCAGTTTAGTGGTTACAGGTCTATACAATGAGCAGTTCTTC. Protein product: CASSLVVTGLYNEQFF.

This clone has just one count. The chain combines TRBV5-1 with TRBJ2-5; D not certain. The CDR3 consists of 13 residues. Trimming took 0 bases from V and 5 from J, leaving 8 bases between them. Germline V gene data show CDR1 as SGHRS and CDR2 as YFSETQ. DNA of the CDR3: TGCGCCAGCAGCTTGGAAGGCGGCGAGACCCAGTACTTC. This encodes CASSLEGGETQYF.

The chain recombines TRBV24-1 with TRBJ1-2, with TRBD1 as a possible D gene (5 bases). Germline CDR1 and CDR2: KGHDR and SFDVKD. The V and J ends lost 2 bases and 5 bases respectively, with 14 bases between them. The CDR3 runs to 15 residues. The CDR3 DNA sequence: TGTGCCACCAGTGATTCCACGCCAGGGTCATATGGCTACACCTTC. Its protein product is CATSDSTPGSYGYTF.

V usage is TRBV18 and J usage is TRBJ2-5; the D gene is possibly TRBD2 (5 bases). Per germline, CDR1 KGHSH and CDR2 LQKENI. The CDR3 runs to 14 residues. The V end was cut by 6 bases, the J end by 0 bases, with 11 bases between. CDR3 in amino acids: CASSKAGNQETQYF. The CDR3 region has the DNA TGTGCCAGCTCCAAGGCCGGGAACCAAGAGACCCAGTACTTC.

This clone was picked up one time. As DNA, the CDR3 is TGCGCCAGCAGCTTGGGGACAGCTCCTGGGGCCAACGTCCTGACTTTC. This translates into CASSLGTAPGANVLTF. The chain links TRBV5-1 to TRBJ2-6; TRBD1 might be the D (6 bases). CDR3 size: 16 residues. The germline V gene has CDR1 SGHRS and CDR2 YFSETQ. Deletions cut 0 bases from V and 2 bases from J, with 9 bases between.

CDR3 region: CSVEFLATGELFF. The CDR3, as DNA: TGCAGCGTTGAGTTTCTAGCTACCGGGGAGCTGTTTTTT. The chain links TRBV29-1 to TRBJ2-2, with a possible D match to TRBD2 (5 bases). CDR1 SQVTM and CDR2 ANQGSEA come from the germline V gene. Trimming removed 3 bases at V and 5 bases at J, with 10 bases between. This CDR3 region has 13 residues.

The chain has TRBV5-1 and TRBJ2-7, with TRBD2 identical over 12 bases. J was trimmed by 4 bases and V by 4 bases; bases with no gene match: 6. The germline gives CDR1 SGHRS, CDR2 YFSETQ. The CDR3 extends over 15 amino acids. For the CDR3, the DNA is TGCGCCAGCAGCCCCACTAGCGGGGGGAGGTACGAGCAGTACTTC. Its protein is CASSPTSGGRYEQYF.

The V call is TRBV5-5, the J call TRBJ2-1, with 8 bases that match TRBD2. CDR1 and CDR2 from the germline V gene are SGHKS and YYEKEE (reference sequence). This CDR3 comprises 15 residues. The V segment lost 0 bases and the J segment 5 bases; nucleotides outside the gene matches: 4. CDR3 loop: CASSLGSGTHNEQFF. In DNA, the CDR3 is TGTGCCAGCAGCTTGGGTAGCGGGACCCACAATGAGCAGTTCTTC.

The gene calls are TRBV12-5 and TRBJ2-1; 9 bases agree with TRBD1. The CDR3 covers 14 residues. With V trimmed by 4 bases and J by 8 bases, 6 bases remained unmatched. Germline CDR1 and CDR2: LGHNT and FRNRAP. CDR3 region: CASGSTRQGDEQFF. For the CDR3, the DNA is TGTGCTAGTGGTTCGACACGACAGGGGGATGAGCAGTTCTTC.

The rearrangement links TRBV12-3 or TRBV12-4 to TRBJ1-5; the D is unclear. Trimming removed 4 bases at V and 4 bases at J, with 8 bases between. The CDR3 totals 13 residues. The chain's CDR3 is CASSYGLNQPQHF. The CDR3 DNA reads TGTGCCAGCAGTTATGGACTTAATCAGCCCCAGCATTTT.

The CDR3 loop is CASSPGGRDTQYF. The CDR3 bases are TGTGCCAGCAGTCCCGGGGGGAGGGATACGCAGTATTTT. The gene calls are TRBV28 and TRBJ2-3; TRBD2 agrees at 7 bases. V lost 5 bases to trimming and J lost 6 bases; unmatched junction nucleotides: 5. The CDR3 sequence is 13 residues long. Looked up from germline, CDR1 is MDHEN and CDR2 is SYDVKM.

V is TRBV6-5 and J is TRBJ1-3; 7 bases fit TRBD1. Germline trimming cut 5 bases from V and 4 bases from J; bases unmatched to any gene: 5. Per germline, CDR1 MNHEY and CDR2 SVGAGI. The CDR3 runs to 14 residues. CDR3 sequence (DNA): TGTGCCAGCAGTACCCGGGACAGAGGAAACACCATATATTTT. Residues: CASSTRDRGNTIYF.

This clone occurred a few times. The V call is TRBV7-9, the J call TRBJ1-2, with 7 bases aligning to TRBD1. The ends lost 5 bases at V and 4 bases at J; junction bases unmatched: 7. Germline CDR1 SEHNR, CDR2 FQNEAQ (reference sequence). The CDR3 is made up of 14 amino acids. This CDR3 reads CASSASGTAYGYTF. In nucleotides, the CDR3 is TGTGCCAGCAGCGCTTCCGGGACAGCCTATGGCTACACCTTC.

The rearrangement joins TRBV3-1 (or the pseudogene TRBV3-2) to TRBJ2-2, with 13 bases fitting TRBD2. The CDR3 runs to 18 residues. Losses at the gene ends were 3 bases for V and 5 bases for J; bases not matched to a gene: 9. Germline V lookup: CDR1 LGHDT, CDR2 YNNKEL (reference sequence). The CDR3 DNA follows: TGTGCCAGCAGCCACGTTGGACTAGCGGGAGCGGGTACCGGGGAGCTGTTTTTT. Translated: CASSHVGLAGAGTGELFF.

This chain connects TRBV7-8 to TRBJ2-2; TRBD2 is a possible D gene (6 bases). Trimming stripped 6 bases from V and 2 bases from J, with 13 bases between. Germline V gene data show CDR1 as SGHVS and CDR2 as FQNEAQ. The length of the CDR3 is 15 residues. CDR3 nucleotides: TGTGCCAGCAGGGCCCGGGACTCAAACACCGGGGAGCTGTTTTTT. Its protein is CASRARDSNTGELFF.

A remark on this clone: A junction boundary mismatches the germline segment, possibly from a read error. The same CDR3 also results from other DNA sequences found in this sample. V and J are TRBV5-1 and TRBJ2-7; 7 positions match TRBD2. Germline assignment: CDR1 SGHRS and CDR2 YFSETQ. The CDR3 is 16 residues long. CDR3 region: CASSLAGLAEPYEQYF. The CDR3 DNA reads TGCGCCAGCAGCTTGGCCGGCCTAGCGGAGCCCTACGAGCAGTATTTC.

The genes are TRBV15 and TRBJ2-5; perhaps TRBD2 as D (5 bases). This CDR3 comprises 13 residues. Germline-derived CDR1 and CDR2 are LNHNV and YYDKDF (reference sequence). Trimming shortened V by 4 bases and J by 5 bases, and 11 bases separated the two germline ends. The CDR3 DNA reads TGTGCCACCAGCATCGGGATTCGGGAGACCCAGTACTTC. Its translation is CATSIGIRETQYF. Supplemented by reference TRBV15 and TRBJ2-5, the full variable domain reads DAMVIQNPRYQVTQFGKPVTLSCSQTLNHNVMYWYQQKSSQAPKLLFHYYDKDFNNEADTPDNFQSRRPNTSFCFLDIRSPGLGDTAMYLCATSIGIRETQYFGPGTRLLVL.

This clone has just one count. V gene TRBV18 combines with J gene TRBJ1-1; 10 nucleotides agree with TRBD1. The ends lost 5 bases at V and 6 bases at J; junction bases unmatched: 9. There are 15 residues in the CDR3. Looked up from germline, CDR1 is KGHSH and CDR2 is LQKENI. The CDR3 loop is CASSKPGQGPPEAFF. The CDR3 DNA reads TGTGCCAGCTCAAAACCGGGACAGGGGCCACCTGAAGCTTTCTTT.

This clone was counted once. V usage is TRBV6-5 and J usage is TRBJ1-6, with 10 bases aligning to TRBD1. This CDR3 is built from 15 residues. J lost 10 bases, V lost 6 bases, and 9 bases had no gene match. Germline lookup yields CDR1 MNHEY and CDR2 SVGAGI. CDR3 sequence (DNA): TGTGCCAGCAGCACTACCGGGACAGGGGAGTCACCCCTCCACTTT. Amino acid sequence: CASSTTGTGESPLHF.